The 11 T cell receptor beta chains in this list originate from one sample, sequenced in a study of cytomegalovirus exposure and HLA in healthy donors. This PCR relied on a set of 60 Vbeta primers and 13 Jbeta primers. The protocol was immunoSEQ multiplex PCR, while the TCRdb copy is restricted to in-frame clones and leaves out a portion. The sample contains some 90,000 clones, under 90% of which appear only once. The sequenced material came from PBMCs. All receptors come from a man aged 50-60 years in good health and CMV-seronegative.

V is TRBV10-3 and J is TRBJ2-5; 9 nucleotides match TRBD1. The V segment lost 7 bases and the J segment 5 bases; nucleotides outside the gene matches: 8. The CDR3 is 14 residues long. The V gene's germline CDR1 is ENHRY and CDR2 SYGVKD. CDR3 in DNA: TGTGCCATCAAGGGGGACAGGGATAGGGAGACCCAGTACTTC. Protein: CAIKGDRDRETQYF.

The CDR3 nucleotides read TGCGCCAGCAGGACCGCGACAGGTCAGGGCGAGCAGTACTTC. It specifies CASRTATGQGEQYF. The chain joins TRBV10-2 to TRBJ2-7; D may be TRBD1 (6 bases). Trimming left V 6 bases short and J 6 bases short, with 18 bases between. Germline V gives CDR1 WSHSY, CDR2 SAAADI. CDR3 length: 14 amino acids.

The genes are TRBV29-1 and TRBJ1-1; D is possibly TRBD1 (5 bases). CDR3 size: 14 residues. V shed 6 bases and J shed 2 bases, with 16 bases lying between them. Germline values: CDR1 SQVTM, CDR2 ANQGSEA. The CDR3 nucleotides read TGCAGCGTAAAGTTCCGGGACTCTAACACTGAAGCTTTCTTT. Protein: CSVKFRDSNTEAFF.

The CDR3 sequence is CASSRQGTGELFF. The CDR3 DNA sequence: TGTGCCAGCAGCAGACAGGGGACCGGGGAGCTGTTTTTT. This rearrangement joins TRBV11-3 to TRBJ2-2; 8 bases are a match to TRBD1. Trimming removed 5 bases from V and 5 bases from J; junction bases left unmatched: 1. This CDR3 is 13 amino acids long. Germline V lookup: CDR1 SGHNT, CDR2 YENEEA. Full variable domain (rest looked up from reference TRBV11-3 and TRBJ2-2): EAGVVQSPRYKIIEKKQPVAFWCNPISGHNTLYWYLQNLGQGPELLIRYENEEAVDDSQLPKDRFSAERLKGVDSTLKIQPAELGDSAVYLCASSRQGTGELFFGEGSRLTVL.

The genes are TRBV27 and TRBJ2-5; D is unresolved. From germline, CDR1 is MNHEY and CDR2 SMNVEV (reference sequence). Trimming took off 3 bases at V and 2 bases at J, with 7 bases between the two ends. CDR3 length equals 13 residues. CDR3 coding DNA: TGTGCCAGCAGTTTCGCGTTTCAAGAGACCCAGTACTTC. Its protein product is CASSFAFQETQYF.

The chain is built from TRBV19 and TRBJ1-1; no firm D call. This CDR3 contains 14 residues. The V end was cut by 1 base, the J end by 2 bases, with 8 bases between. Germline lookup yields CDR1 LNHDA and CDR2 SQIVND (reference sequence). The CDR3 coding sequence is TGTGCCAGTAGTATAGCCCTATATAACACTGAAGCTTTCTTT. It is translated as CASSIALYNTEAFF.

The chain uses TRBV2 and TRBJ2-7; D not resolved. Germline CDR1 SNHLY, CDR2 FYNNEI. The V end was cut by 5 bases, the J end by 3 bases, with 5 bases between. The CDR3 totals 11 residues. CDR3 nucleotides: TGTGCCAGCAGTCCTCGCTACGAGCAGTACTTC. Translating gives CASSPRYEQYF.

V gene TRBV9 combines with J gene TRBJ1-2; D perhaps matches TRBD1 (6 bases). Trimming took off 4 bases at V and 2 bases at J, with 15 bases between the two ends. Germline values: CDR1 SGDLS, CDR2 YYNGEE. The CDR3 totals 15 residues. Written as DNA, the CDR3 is TGTGCCAGCAGCACTCGGGGACAACCGAACTATGGCTACACCTTC. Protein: CASSTRGQPNYGYTF.

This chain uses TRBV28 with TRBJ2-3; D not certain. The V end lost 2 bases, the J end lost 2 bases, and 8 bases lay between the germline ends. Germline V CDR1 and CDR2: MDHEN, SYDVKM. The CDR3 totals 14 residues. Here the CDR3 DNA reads TGTGCCAGCAGTTTAGGCAGAAACACAGATACGCAGTATTTT. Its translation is CASSLGRNTDTQYF.

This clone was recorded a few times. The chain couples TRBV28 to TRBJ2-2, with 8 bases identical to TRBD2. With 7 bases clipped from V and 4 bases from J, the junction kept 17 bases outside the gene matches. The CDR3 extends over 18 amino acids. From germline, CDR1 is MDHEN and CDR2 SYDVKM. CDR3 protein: CASTDQTGYLAGTGELFF. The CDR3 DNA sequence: TGTGCCAGCACTGATCAAACAGGGTACCTAGCGGGCACCGGGGAGCTGTTTTTT.

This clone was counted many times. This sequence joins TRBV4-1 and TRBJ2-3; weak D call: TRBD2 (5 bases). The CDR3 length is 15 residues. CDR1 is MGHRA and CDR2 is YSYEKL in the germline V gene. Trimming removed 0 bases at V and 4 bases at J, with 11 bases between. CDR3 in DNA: TGCGCCAGCAGCCAAGATGGACTCCCCGCAGATACGCAGTATTTT. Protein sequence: CASSQDGLPADTQYF.